A single sample gave rise to the 7 T cell receptor beta chains below, sequenced in a study of T cell responses to AZD1222 COVID-19 vaccine. The protocol was immunoSEQ multiplex PCR, while the TCRdb copy is restricted to in-frame clones and leaves out a portion. The sample lists approximately 110,000 clones, 70% to 90% occurring once. This specimen consisted of peripheral blood, obtained 28 days after the second AZD1222 dose. The receptor set was obtained from an adult who received the AZD1222 COVID-19 vaccine.

The chain has TRBV29-1 and TRBJ1-5, with D perhaps TRBD1 (6 bases). CDR3 length: 12 residues. Germline-derived CDR1 and CDR2 are SQVTM and ANQGSEA. Trimming cost V 6 bases and J 6 bases, with 12 bases left between them. CDR3 sequence reads: CSVADSSQPQHF. The CDR3 DNA is TGCAGCGTCGCGGACAGTAGTCAGCCCCAGCATTTT.

The chain has TRBV7-9 and TRBJ2-2; the D is unclear. This CDR3 is built from 13 residues. The V end was cut by 8 bases, the J end by 3 bases, with 10 bases between. Germline CDR1 and CDR2: SEHNR and FQNEAQ (reference sequence). CDR3 sequence: CASQPWDTGELFF. CDR3 nucleotide sequence: TGTGCCAGCCAACCTTGGGACACCGGGGAGCTGTTTTTT.

This clone was detected once. This sequence joins TRBV3-1 (or the pseudogene TRBV3-2) and TRBJ2-7, with D uncertain. Germline loops: CDR1 LGHDT, CDR2 YNNKEL (reference sequence). The V and J ends lost 0 bases and 7 bases respectively, with 13 bases between them. There are 14 residues in the CDR3. The CDR3 protein is CASSQDDPAREQYF. CDR3 bases: TGTGCCAGCAGCCAAGATGACCCCGCTCGAGAGCAGTACTTC.

The chain couples TRBV19 to TRBJ2-2, with TRBD1 identical over 7 bases. V lost 3 bases, J lost 4 bases, and 2 bases stayed unmatched. CDR3 length: 14 amino acids. The germline V gene has CDR1 LNHDA and CDR2 SQIVND (reference sequence). The CDR3: CASSIPGGTGELFF. CDR3 in DNA: TGTGCCAGTAGTATCCCAGGGGGCACCGGGGAGCTGTTTTTT.

This clone has only one observation. The J gene is TRBJ1-5, the V gene TRBV20-1; D is unclear. Trimming took off 3 bases at V and 1 base at J, with 13 bases between the two ends. Per germline, CDR1 DFQATT and CDR2 SNEGSKA (reference sequence). This CDR3 has 15 amino acids. CDR3 sequence reads: CSASPGLGSNQPQHF. In nucleotides, the CDR3 is TGCAGTGCTAGTCCGGGCCTCGGGAGCAATCAGCCCCAGCATTTT.

CDR3 in DNA: TGTGCCAGCAGCCCGTACAGAGGACAGGTAAAAGAGACCCAGTACTTC. Translation gives CASSPYRGQVKETQYF. V gene TRBV21-1 combines with J gene TRBJ2-5; the DNA was not compared with TRBD1, the D call given in the table. TRBV21-1 is a pseudogene locus. The CDR3 contains 16 residues.

This clone occurred once. V usage is TRBV28 and J usage is TRBJ2-3, with TRBD2 matching 10 bases. The CDR3 spans 16 residues. V lost 5 bases to trimming and J lost 0 bases; unmatched junction nucleotides: 5. From germline, CDR1 is MDHEN and CDR2 SYDVKM. CDR3 in amino acids: CASSPMTSGSTDTQYF. CDR3 coding DNA: TGTGCCAGCAGTCCTATGACTAGCGGGAGCACAGATACGCAGTATTTT.